This TCR beta chain was identified in a study of identical twins. The cDNA had a unique molecular identifier and a template-switch universal primer site. Using its own MiXCR run on the 5' RACE reads, TCRdb lists one record per CDR3 protein. This table holds around 280,000 distinct CDR3 sequences, under 9% found once. Study outcomes and limitations: Out-of-frame TCR alpha sharing in monozygotic twins exceeded recombination model predictions. Clonotypes of the beta chain that were abundant in cord blood carried fewer insertions (memory repertoires showed none).

Remarks on this clonotype: The antigen is not known.

The same specimen was also included in a second study, on yellow fever vaccine responses in identical twins.

Source material: memory (CD45RO+) T cells sorted from blood. This TCR was sampled from a woman younger than 35 in good health.

In nucleotides, the CDR3 is TGTGCCAGCAGTTTAGGGGGGAGGGACTACGAGCAGTACTTC. Translation gives CASSLGGRDYEQYF. This chain joins TRBV12-3 or TRBV12-4 and TRBJ2-7; 7 nucleotides match TRBD2. V shed 1 base and J 3 bases; nucleotides not matched to a gene: 3. This CDR3 comprises 14 residues.